Listed here are 18 T cell receptor beta chains from one sample, sequenced in a study of T-cell reconstitution after alpha-beta-depleted transplantation in children. Library preparation (for TCRbeta) was performed with unique molecular identifiers. TCRdb reprocessed the PCR reads with MiXCR, giving one entry per CDR3 protein. Among some 400,000 distinct CDR3 sequences listed, about 20% were seen once. The sequences come from PBMCs from the stem cell graft donor, collected from the stem cell graft. Source of these receptors: a human donor who donated a stem cell graft to a child with acute myeloid leukemia.

This chain connects TRBV4-1 to TRBJ2-7; TRBD2 might be the D (6 bases). CDR1 MGHRA and CDR2 YSYEKL come from the germline V gene. V lost 3 bases and J lost 4, with 10 bases in between. The CDR3 is 13 amino acids. CDR3: CASSHGEVYEQYF. In DNA, the CDR3 is TGCGCCAGCAGCCACGGGGAGGTGTACGAGCAGTACTTC.

The V and J genes are TRBV5-1 and TRBJ2-2; 8 bases map to TRBD1. Germline CDR1 is SGHRS and CDR2 is YFSETQ. Germline trimming cut 2 bases from V and 6 bases from J; bases unmatched to any gene: 3. The CDR3 spans 14 residues. The CDR3 region is CASSFLQGAGELFF. The CDR3 nucleotides read TGCGCCAGCAGCTTTTTACAGGGGGCCGGGGAGCTGTTTTTT.

Many counts were recorded for this clonotype. V and J are TRBV24-1 and TRBJ1-1; no definite D call. The length of the CDR3 is 10 residues. Germline values: CDR1 KGHDR, CDR2 SFDVKD. V lost 10 bases to trimming and J lost 4 bases, with 6 bases between them. The CDR3 here is CATGITEAFF. In DNA form, the CDR3 reads TGTGCCACTGGCATCACTGAAGCTTTCTTT.

This clonotype occurred a few times. The chain employs TRBV27 and TRBJ2-3, with TRBD1 matching 7 bases. The V segment lost 6 bases and the J segment 0 bases; nucleotides outside the gene matches: 9. Germline V gene data show CDR1 as MNHEY and CDR2 as SMNVEV (reference sequence). The length of the CDR3 is 16 residues. The CDR3 loop is CASSTGQLRSTDTQYF. CDR3 DNA sequence: TGTGCCAGCAGCACGGGACAGCTCAGAAGCACAGATACGCAGTATTTT.

This clonotype came up many times. The chain employs TRBV12-3 or TRBV12-4 and TRBJ1-2; a possible D gene is TRBD1 (6 bases). Trimming took 8 bases from V and 11 from J, leaving 21 bases between them. The CDR3 has 13 residues. The CDR3 nucleotides are TGTGCCAGCGCAAGTTTGGTGGGCAGGGGTTACACCTTC. It codes for CASASLVGRGYTF.

This clonotype was found a few times. This chain connects TRBV18 to TRBJ2-5; unclear D gene. Trimming shortened V by 3 bases and J by 2 bases, and 7 bases separated the two germline ends. Germline CDR1 KGHSH, CDR2 LQKENI. This CDR3 has 13 residues. Here the CDR3 reads CASSPRSQETQYF. The CDR3 coding sequence is TGTGCCAGCTCACCGAGATCACAAGAGACCCAGTACTTC.

This clonotype was seen ten or more times. The chain uses TRBV24-1 and TRBJ2-1; D not certain. The V end was cut by 4 bases, the J end by 6 bases, with 6 bases between. CDR3 length: 12 residues. The germline V gene has CDR1 KGHDR and CDR2 SFDVKD. The CDR3 sequence is CATSDPSNEQFF. CDR3 nucleotide sequence: TGTGCCACCAGTGACCCTTCCAATGAGCAGTTCTTC.

There are a few counts of this clonotype. J is TRBJ1-1 and V is TRBV6-1; D is undetermined. CDR1 and CDR2 (germline): MNHNS, SASEGT. The V end was cut by 4 bases, the J end by 2 bases, with 8 bases between. This CDR3 region has 13 residues. The CDR3 sequence: CASSVRLNTEAFF. The CDR3 region has the DNA TGTGCCAGCAGTGTCCGACTAAACACTGAAGCTTTCTTT.

V usage is TRBV4-2 and J usage is TRBJ2-7; D remains unclear. V was pared by 0 bases and J by 5 bases, with 14 bases between. The CDR3 is 15 residues long. Germline V lookup: CDR1 LGHNA, CDR2 YNFKEQ. CDR3 loop: CASSQDNSAQDEQYF. CDR3 DNA sequence: TGTGCCAGCAGCCAAGATAATTCGGCCCAGGACGAGCAGTACTTC.

In its sample, this clonotype was seen many times. The V and J genes are TRBV12-3 or TRBV12-4 and TRBJ2-1; D gene uncertain. The CDR3 is 15 residues long. The germline V and J ends were trimmed by 4 bases and 0 bases, with 10 bases remaining between them. For the CDR3, the DNA is TGTGCCAGCAGTTCTTCCCAGAGCTCCTACAATGAGCAGTTCTTC. Protein: CASSSSQSSYNEQFF.

The chain links TRBV29-1 to TRBJ2-7; unclear D gene. Germline V gene sequence: CDR1 SQVTM, CDR2 ANQGSEA. This CDR3 is 14 amino acids long. Trimming took 6 bases from V and 2 from J, leaving 17 bases between them. This CDR3 reads CSVTTDAITYEQYF. CDR3 in DNA: TGCAGCGTCACTACCGATGCTATTACCTACGAGCAGTACTTC.

This clonotype showed up many times. V and J are TRBV20-1 and TRBJ2-3, with TRBD2 identical over 8 bases. Trimming took 3 bases from V and 0 from J; bases not matched to a gene: 5. The CDR3 is made up of 15 amino acids. Germline assignment: CDR1 DFQATT and CDR2 SNEGSKA (reference sequence). The CDR3 coding sequence is TGCAGTGCTAGGTATAGCGGGGTCAGCACAGATACGCAGTATTTT. This encodes CSARYSGVSTDTQYF.

The rearrangement uses TRBV20-1 and TRBJ2-5; 9 nucleotides agree with TRBD2. The CDR3 sequence is 13 residues long. V lost 5 bases, J lost 1 base, and 2 bases stayed unmatched. Germline V gene lookup returns CDR1 DFQATT and CDR2 SNEGSKA (reference sequence). The CDR3 bases are TGCAGTGCTGAGACTAGCGGCCAAGAGACCCAGTACTTC. It codes for CSAETSGQETQYF.

V is TRBV12-3 or TRBV12-4 and J is TRBJ2-7; 9 bases are shared with TRBD2. CDR3 length: 14 amino acids. Unmatched junction bases numbered 3, after V lost 2 bases and J lost 4 bases. The CDR3 loop reads CASSLMLAGYEQYF. The DNA for the CDR3 is TGTGCCAGCAGTTTAATGCTAGCGGGGTACGAGCAGTACTTC.

This clonotype was seen ten or more times. This chain uses TRBV7-2 with TRBJ2-1, with D uncertain. The CDR3 contains 11 residues. CDR1 and CDR2 (germline): SGHTA, FQGNSA. Trimming removed 6 bases from V and 8 bases from J, with 8 bases in between. The CDR3 DNA is TGTGCCAGCAGGGAGTATCATGAGCAGTTCTTC. As protein: CASREYHEQFF.

The table lists this clonotype with many counts. The chain links TRBV29-1 to TRBJ2-3; 7 nucleotides line up with TRBD1. Germline CDR1 and CDR2: SQVTM and ANQGSEA. The CDR3 has 15 residues. The trim removed 4 bases at V and 4 bases at J, leaving 11 bases unmatched. The CDR3 nucleotides read TGCAGCGTTGTGAGGGGACAGAGAGAAGCAGATACGCAGTATTTT. It specifies CSVVRGQREADTQYF.

The chain carries TRBV4-1 and TRBJ2-1, with D perhaps given as TRBD1 or TRBD2 (6 bases each). The V end was cut by 0 bases, the J end by 2 bases, with 8 bases between. The CDR3 covers 15 residues. Germline V CDR1 and CDR2: MGHRA, YSYEKL. CDR3 bases: TGCGCCAGCAGCCAAGATGGGGGGCCCTACAATGAGCAGTTCTTC. Translation: CASSQDGGPYNEQFF.

This clonotype was counted ten times or more. The chain joins TRBV20-1 to TRBJ2-1, with TRBD2 matching 10 bases. The CDR3 sequence is 12 residues long. The V gene end was trimmed by 5 bases and the J gene end by 11 bases; junction bases not matched to a gene: 6. The germline CDR1 and CDR2 sequences are DFQATT and SNEGSKA (reference sequence). The CDR3 sequence: CSAGWTSGQQFF. The CDR3 DNA is TGCAGTGCTGGATGGACTAGCGGTCAGCAGTTCTTC.